Each of the 26 T cell receptor beta chains below was sequenced from the same sample in a study of blood T cell repertoires in COVID-19. The assay was immunoSEQ multiplex PCR, and TCRdb's table has in-frame clones only and misses some. The repertoire holds over 150,000 clones, with 79% as singletons. Input material: PBMCs or T cells enriched from blood (not recorded which). Every receptor here comes from a woman in her 70s in a cohort exposed to, infected with or recovered from COVID-19 (not recorded which).

The J gene is TRBJ2-2, the V gene TRBV4-1; D is unclear. CDR3 length: 15 residues. CDR1 is MGHRA, CDR2 YSYEKL, per germline. V was trimmed by 4 bases and J by 2 bases, leaving 11 bases between them. The chain's CDR3 is CASSRQATNTGELFF. CDR3 bases: TGCGCCAGCAGCCGTCAAGCGACCAACACCGGGGAGCTGTTTTTT.

The chain couples TRBV29-1 to TRBJ2-6; TRBD1 matches at 8 bases. Germline V gene data show CDR1 as SQVTM and CDR2 as ANQGSEA. CDR3 size: 16 residues. V shed 5 bases, J shed 4 bases, and the junction held 10 bases outside the gene matches. The CDR3, as DNA: TGCAGCGTTCTCGGGACAGGCGCCTGGGGGGCCAACGTCCTGACTTTC. Its protein product is CSVLGTGAWGANVLTF.

This chain links TRBV14 with TRBJ2-1; D possibly corresponds to TRBD2 (6 bases). This CDR3 has 15 residues. Germline values: CDR1 SGHDN, CDR2 FVKESK. V was shortened by 4 bases and J by 8 bases, with 18 bases between the two germline ends. CDR3 protein: CASSPLAGRGYEQFF. CDR3 nucleotide sequence: TGTGCCAGCAGCCCCCTAGCCGGGAGAGGGTATGAGCAGTTCTTC. Filled out from reference TRBV14 and TRBJ2-1, the complete variable domain reads EAGVTQFPSHSVIEKGQTVTLRCDPISGHDNLYWYRRVMGKEIKFLLHFVKESKQDESGMPNNRFLAERTGGTYSTLKVQPAELEDSGVYFCASSPLAGRGYEQFFGPGTRLTVL.

DNA of the CDR3: TGTGCCAGCAGCCAGGAGACAGGGTCTGGAAACACCATATATTTT. This translates into CASSQETGSGNTIYF. The chain employs TRBV4-2 and TRBJ1-3, with 7 nucleotides matching TRBD1. V shed 3 bases, J shed 1 base, and the junction held 3 bases outside the gene matches. The CDR3 has 15 amino acids. Per the germline V gene, CDR1 is LGHNA and CDR2 is YNFKEQ.

The V call is TRBV19, the J call TRBJ1-1; D not certain. The CDR3 runs 13 residues. The V and J ends lost 5 bases and 1 base respectively, with 8 bases between them. Germline loops: CDR1 LNHDA, CDR2 SQIVND (reference sequence). The CDR3 sequence: CASSQQTNTEAFF. The DNA of the CDR3 is TGTGCCAGTAGTCAACAGACGAACACTGAAGCTTTCTTT. Full variable domain (rest looked up from reference TRBV19 and TRBJ1-1): DGGITQSPKYLFRKEGQNVTLSCEQNLNHDAMYWYRQDPGQGLRLIYYSQIVNDFQKGDIAEGYSVSREKKESFPLTVTSAQKNPTAFYLCASSQQTNTEAFFGQGTRLTVV.

This chain joins TRBV5-1 and TRBJ2-6; D is unclear. Per the germline V gene, CDR1 is SGHRS and CDR2 is YFSETQ. The length of the CDR3 is 18 residues. With 0 bases removed from V and 0 bases from J, the gap between germline ends came to 13 bases. The CDR3 region is CASSLGRPSVSGANVLTF. Written as DNA, the CDR3 is TGCGCCAGCAGCTTGGGCAGGCCCTCTGTCTCTGGGGCCAACGTCCTGACTTTC.

The rearrangement links TRBV10-1 to TRBJ2-2, with 8 positions matching TRBD2. Trimming cost V 5 bases and J 4 bases; bases outside gene matches: 3. The CDR3 covers 14 residues. The V gene's germline CDR1 is WNHNN and CDR2 SYGVQD (reference sequence). Here the CDR3 DNA reads TGCGCCAGCAGTAGCGGGAGTGGCACCGGGGAGCTGTTTTTT. Its protein product is CASSSGSGTGELFF.

The J gene is TRBJ1-1, the V gene TRBV5-1; TRBD1 agrees at 7 bases. The CDR3 sequence is 15 residues long. V shed 0 bases, J shed 0 bases, and the junction held 2 bases outside the gene matches. Germline V gene lookup returns CDR1 SGHRS and CDR2 YFSETQ. The chain's CDR3 is CASSLATGLNTEAFF. CDR3 coding DNA: TGCGCCAGCAGCTTGGCGACAGGGCTGAACACTGAAGCTTTCTTT.

The chain employs TRBV10-3 and TRBJ2-4; 11 nucleotides agree with TRBD1. V lost 10 bases and J lost 8; bases outside the gene matches: 7. Per the germline V gene, CDR1 is ENHRY and CDR2 is SYGVKD. There are 13 residues in the CDR3. CDR3 sequence: CATADRGPDIQYF. CDR3 sequence (DNA): TGTGCCACGGCGGACAGGGGGCCAGACATTCAGTACTTC.

This clone was seen just once. The chain uses TRBV7-9 and TRBJ1-6; a weak D match, TRBD1 (6 bases). Looked up from germline, CDR1 is SEHNR and CDR2 is FQNEAQ (reference sequence). The CDR3 has 12 amino acids. With 8 bases removed from V and 10 bases from J, the gap between germline ends came to 12 bases. The CDR3 loop is CASGRGESPLHF. The DNA of the CDR3 is TGTGCCAGCGGGAGGGGGGAGTCACCCCTCCACTTT.

The chain uses TRBV6-5 and TRBJ2-1; 8 bases align to TRBD1. The CDR3 spans 14 residues. The junction had 16 bases not matched to a gene; V was cut back by 7 bases and J by 14 bases. Germline V lookup: CDR1 MNHEY, CDR2 SVGAGI. In DNA form, the CDR3 reads TGTGCCAGCACCCGGACAGGGCAAGGAGGTTTGGAGTTCTTC. Translating it yields CASTRTGQGGLEFF.

This chain uses TRBV7-3 with TRBJ2-1; the match to TRBD2 covers 13 bases. With 2 bases clipped from V and 8 bases from J, the junction kept 6 bases outside the gene matches. Germline assignment: CDR1 SGHTA and CDR2 FQGTGA. CDR3 length equals 16 residues. CDR3 sequence: CASSLRTSGSGDEQFF. The DNA for the CDR3 is TGTGCCAGCAGCTTACGGACTAGCGGGAGTGGGGATGAGCAGTTCTTC. The whole variable domain, filled in from reference TRBV7-3 and TRBJ2-1, reads GAGVSQTPSNKVTEKGKYVELRCDPISGHTALYWYRQSLGQGPEFLIYFQGTGAADDSGLPNDRFFAVRPEGSVSTLKIQRTERGDSAVYLCASSLRTSGSGDEQFFGPGTRLTVL.

V gene TRBV5-4 combines with J gene TRBJ2-7; TRBD2 matches at 8 bases. V trimming: 4 bases; J trimming: 4 bases; junction bases outside the gene matches: 7. Germline CDR1 reads SGHNT; CDR2 reads YYREEE (reference sequence). The CDR3 is 14 residues long. CDR3 in amino acids: CASSPSGSLYEQYF. As DNA, the CDR3 is TGTGCCAGCAGCCCCAGCGGGAGTTTGTACGAGCAGTACTTC.

The chain carries TRBV5-6 and TRBJ1-6; TRBD1 matches at 10 bases. Germline CDR1 SGHDT, CDR2 YYEEEE. The V segment lost 4 bases and the J segment 8 bases; nucleotides outside the gene matches: 3. This CDR3 comprises 14 residues. The CDR3 DNA sequence: TGTGCCAGCAGCGCGACAGGGGGCTATTCACCCCTCCACTTT. Protein sequence: CASSATGGYSPLHF. Full variable domain (remainder filled in from reference TRBV5-6 and TRBJ1-6): DAGVTQSPTHLIKTRGQQVTLRCSPKSGHDTVSWYQQALGQGPQFIFQYYEEEERQRGNFPDRFSGHQFPNYSSELNVNALLLGDSALYLCASSATGGYSPLHFGNGTRLTVT.

The chain is built from TRBV18 and TRBJ1-4, with D possibly being TRBD1 (5 bases). The CDR3 is made up of 16 amino acids. The germline V and J ends were trimmed by 2 bases and 7 bases, with 17 bases remaining between them. CDR1 is KGHSH, CDR2 LQKENI, per germline. CDR3 sequence: CASSPSQGGQGEKLFF. The CDR3 DNA reads TGTGCCAGCTCACCATCTCAGGGAGGCCAGGGTGAAAAACTGTTTTTT.

This rearrangement joins TRBV3-1 (or the pseudogene TRBV3-2) to TRBJ1-6, with D unresolved. V was clipped by 0 bases and J by 0 bases, with 15 bases between them. CDR1 and CDR2 (germline): LGHDT, YNNKEL (reference sequence). This CDR3 is built from 19 residues. CDR3 protein: CASSQDSGRTSSYNSPLHF. Here the CDR3 DNA reads TGTGCCAGCAGCCAAGATAGCGGCAGAACTAGCTCCTATAATTCACCCCTCCACTTT.

This clone has just one count. The J gene is TRBJ2-1, the V gene TRBV24-1; tentative D call: TRBD2 (6 bases). V shed 6 bases and J shed 0 bases, with 14 bases lying between them. This CDR3 is 16 amino acids long. Per the germline V gene, CDR1 is KGHDR and CDR2 is SFDVKD. This CDR3 reads CATSTASASSYNEQFF. The CDR3 DNA reads as TGTGCCACCAGTACAGCTAGCGCGAGCTCCTACAATGAGCAGTTCTTC.

V and J are TRBV28 and TRBJ2-1; 12 bases line up with TRBD1. Trimming took 2 bases from V and 4 from J; bases not matched to a gene: 6. The CDR3 loop spans 17 amino acids. Germline V gene sequence: CDR1 MDHEN, CDR2 SYDVKM. CDR3 amino acids: CASSLGGTGGLYNEQFF. The CDR3 nucleotides are TGTGCCAGCAGTTTAGGGGGGACAGGGGGCTTGTACAATGAGCAGTTCTTC.

The chain employs TRBV7-8 and TRBJ1-2; no reliable D call. Germline CDR1 is SGHVS and CDR2 is FQNEAQ. The CDR3 runs to 15 residues. The V gene lost 5 bases and the J gene lost 6 bases, with 19 bases spanning the gap. CDR3: CASSPEWVSRHGYTF. The CDR3, as DNA: TGTGCCAGCAGCCCTGAATGGGTGTCCAGGCATGGCTACACCTTC.

The CDR3 sequence is CASSLGGLAYTYEQYF. The CDR3 region has the DNA TGTGCCAGCAGCTTAGGCGGCCTAGCGTACACCTACGAGCAGTACTTC. The chain has TRBV7-2 and TRBJ2-7; a weak D match, TRBD2 (6 bases). The CDR3 contains 16 residues. CDR1 SGHTA and CDR2 FQGNSA come from the germline V gene. V gave up 1 base and J gave up 2 bases, with 15 bases separating them.

The V gene is TRBV25-1, the J gene TRBJ2-1, with 9 bases aligning to TRBD1. With 6 bases clipped from V and 0 bases from J, the junction kept 3 bases outside the gene matches. CDR1 is MGHDK, CDR2 SYGVNS, per germline. The CDR3 totals 15 residues. CDR3: CASRTTGGSYNEQFF. CDR3 nucleotide sequence: TGTGCCAGCAGGACGACAGGGGGCTCCTACAATGAGCAGTTCTTC.

The chain employs TRBV2 and TRBJ2-3; 10 positions match TRBD1. The J segment lost 5 bases and the V segment lost 8 bases, leaving 7 bases of the junction unmatched. Germline assignment: CDR1 SNHLY and CDR2 FYNNEI. The CDR3 extends over 14 amino acids. The CDR3 loop reads CASGRQGAGDTQYF. In nucleotides, the CDR3 is TGTGCCAGCGGAAGACAGGGGGCAGGAGATACGCAGTATTTT.

The rearrangement joins TRBV7-2 to TRBJ1-1; 11 positions agree with TRBD1. J lost 4 bases, V lost 4 bases, and 8 bases had no gene match. The CDR3 spans 16 residues. The V gene's germline CDR1 is SGHTA and CDR2 FQGNSA. CDR3 loop: CASSSRTGGAITEAFF. DNA for the CDR3: TGTGCCAGCAGCTCCCGGACAGGGGGCGCAATCACTGAAGCTTTCTTT.

V and J are TRBV7-2 and TRBJ2-7, with a possible D match to TRBD2 (6 bases). The CDR3 extends over 11 amino acids. From germline, CDR1 is SGHTA and CDR2 FQGNSA. V gave up 3 bases and J gave up 7 bases, with 7 bases separating them. CDR3 protein: CASSFSGEQYF. In DNA form, the CDR3 reads TGTGCCAGCAGCTTTAGCGGAGAGCAGTACTTC.

The rearrangement links TRBV5-1 to TRBJ1-4; the match to TRBD1 covers 8 bases. The CDR3 contains 16 residues. CDR1 and CDR2 (germline): SGHRS, YFSETQ. J gave up 5 bases and V 6 bases, and 12 bases lay outside the gene matches. The CDR3 loop is CASNQGDRGSNEKLFF. The CDR3 bases are TGCGCCAGCAACCAGGGCGACAGGGGCTCGAATGAAAAACTGTTTTTT.

The chain carries TRBV4-2 and TRBJ2-1, with 9 bases that match TRBD2. CDR1 is LGHNA and CDR2 is YNFKEQ in the germline V gene. The CDR3 is made up of 15 amino acids. The V segment lost 0 bases and the J segment 3 bases; nucleotides outside the gene matches: 0. The CDR3 DNA follows: TGTGCCAGCAGCCAAGATAGCGGGAGCTACAATGAGCAGTTCTTC. Protein: CASSQDSGSYNEQFF.